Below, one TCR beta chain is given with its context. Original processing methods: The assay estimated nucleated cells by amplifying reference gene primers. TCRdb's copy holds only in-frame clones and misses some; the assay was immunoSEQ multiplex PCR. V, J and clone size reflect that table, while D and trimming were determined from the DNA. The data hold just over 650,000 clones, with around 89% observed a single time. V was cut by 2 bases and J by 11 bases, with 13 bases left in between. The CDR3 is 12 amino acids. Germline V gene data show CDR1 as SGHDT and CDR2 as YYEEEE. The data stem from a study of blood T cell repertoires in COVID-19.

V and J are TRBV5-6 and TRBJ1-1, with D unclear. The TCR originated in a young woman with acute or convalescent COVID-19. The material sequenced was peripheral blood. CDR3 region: CASSLYTPRAFF. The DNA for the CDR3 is TGTGCCAGCAGCTTATATACCCCCCGGGCTTTCTTT.